What follows describes a single T cell receptor (beta chain). As yet, its antigen is unknown. Read sequence stops 3 residues before the CDR3 end, and the germline J gene provides the missing end. The record originates from a study of T cells in women clearing cervical HPV infection. Study-wide context: Only a few women had HLA typing results available.

Here immunoSEQ multiplex PCR was the method, and the copy in TCRdb shows in-frame clones only, minus some. The data show some 40,000 clones, and the top ten clones hold around 5%. The length of the CDR3 is 17 residues. The germline gives CDR1 KGHSH, CDR2 LQKENI. Trimming stripped 2 bases from V and 0 bases from J, with 17 bases between. Study observations and caveats: CIN3+ cases had significantly higher TCR richness than controls; evenness did not differ. A classifier using richness and V gene abundances reached an AUC of roughly 0.83.

The source of this sequence is a woman between 18 and 70 years old with a cervical HPV16 infection that either progressed to CIN3+ or cleared (not recorded which). The chain joins TRBV18 to TRBJ2-7; D is unclear. Sequenced input: blood buffy coat. CDR3 DNA (partial): TGTGCCAGCTCACCAATGGGCTTTGGGCAGAGCTCCTACGAG. The encoded protein is CASSPMGFGQSSYE. The complete CDR3 reads CASSPMGFGQSSYEQYF.